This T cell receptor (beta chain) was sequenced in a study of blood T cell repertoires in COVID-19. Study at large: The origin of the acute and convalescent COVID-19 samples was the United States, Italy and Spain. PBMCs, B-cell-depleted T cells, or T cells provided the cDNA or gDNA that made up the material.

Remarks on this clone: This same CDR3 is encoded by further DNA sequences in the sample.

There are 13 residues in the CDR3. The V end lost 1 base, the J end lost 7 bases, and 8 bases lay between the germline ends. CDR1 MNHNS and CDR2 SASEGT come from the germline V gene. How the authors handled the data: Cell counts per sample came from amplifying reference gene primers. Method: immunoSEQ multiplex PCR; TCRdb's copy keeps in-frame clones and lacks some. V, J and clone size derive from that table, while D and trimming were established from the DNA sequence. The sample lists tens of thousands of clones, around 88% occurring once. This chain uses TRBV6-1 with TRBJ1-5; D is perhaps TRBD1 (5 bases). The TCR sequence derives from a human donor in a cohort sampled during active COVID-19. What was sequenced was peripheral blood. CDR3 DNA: TGTGCCAGCAGTGAAGGGGGGGGGCAGCCCCAGCATTTT. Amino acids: CASSEGGGQPQHF.